The subject of this entry is one T cell receptor (beta chain). The trim removed 6 bases at V and 0 bases at J, leaving 4 bases unmatched. Germline CDR1 is MNHEY and CDR2 is SMNVEV (reference sequence). The length of the CDR3 is 14 residues. These data originate in a study of blood T cell repertoires in COVID-19. Study overall: The United States, Italy and Spain supplied acute and convalescent COVID-19 samples. T cells, B-cell-depleted T cells, or PBMCs supplied cDNA or gDNA.

Original data processing: Using reference gene primer amplification, nucleated cell counts were estimated. This table comes from immunoSEQ multiplex PCR, and its TCRdb copy is limited to in-frame clones, with some not included. V, J and clone size are taken as reported in that table, and D and trimming were inferred from the DNA itself. The top ten hold around 16% of the sample, which has 150,000 to 200,000 clones, 60% to 85% seen once. The rearrangement uses TRBV27 and TRBJ1-1; 7 bases align to TRBD1. The sample taken for sequencing was peripheral blood. The receptor was isolated from a man in his fifties or sixties with active or convalescent COVID-19. Here the CDR3 reads CASSPDRVNTEAFF. CDR3 DNA sequence: TGTGCCAGCAGCCCCGACAGGGTGAACACTGAAGCTTTCTTT.